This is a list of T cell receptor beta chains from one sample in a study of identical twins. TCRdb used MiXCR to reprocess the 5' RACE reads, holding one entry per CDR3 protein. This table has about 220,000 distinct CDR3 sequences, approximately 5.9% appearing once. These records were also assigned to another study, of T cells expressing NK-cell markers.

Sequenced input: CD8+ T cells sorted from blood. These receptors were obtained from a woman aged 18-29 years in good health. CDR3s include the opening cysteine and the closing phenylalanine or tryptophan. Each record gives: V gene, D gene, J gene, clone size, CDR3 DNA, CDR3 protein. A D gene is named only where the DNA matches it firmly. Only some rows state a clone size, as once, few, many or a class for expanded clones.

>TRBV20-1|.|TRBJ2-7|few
TGCAGTGCTAGAGGTTCGGGCGAGCAGTACTTC
CSARGSGEQYF
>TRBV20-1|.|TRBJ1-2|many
TGCAGTGCTATAGCCACTACGGCCTATGGCTACACCTTC
CSAIATTAYGYTF
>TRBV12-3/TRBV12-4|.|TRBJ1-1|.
TGTGCCAGCAGTTTAAAGTTCAGGAACACTGAAGCTTTCTTT
CASSLKFRNTEAFF
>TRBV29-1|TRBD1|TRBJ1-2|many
TGCAGCGCTGACAGGGCCTATGGCTACACCTTC
CSADRAYGYTF
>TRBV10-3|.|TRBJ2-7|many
TGTGCCATCAGTGATTCCATCACCGAGCAGTACTTC
CAISDSITEQYF
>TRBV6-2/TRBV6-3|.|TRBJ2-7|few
TGTGCCAGCAGTTACTCGATCCCCTCTTCCAACGAGCAGTACTTC
CASSYSIPSSNEQYF
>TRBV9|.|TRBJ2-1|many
TGTGCCAGCCGGGGGACACCACCCGGCGATGAGCAGTTCTTC
CASRGTPPGDEQFF
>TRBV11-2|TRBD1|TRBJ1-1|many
TGTGCCAGCAGCCTCGCTTTTGACAGGGGCCCGGGGAAGGGGACTGAAGCTTTCTTT
CASSLAFDRGPGKGTEAFF
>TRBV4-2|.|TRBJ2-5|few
TGTGCCAGCAGCCAAGGCGCGGGACGGGTAGGGGAGACCCAGTACTTC
CASSQGAGRVGETQYF
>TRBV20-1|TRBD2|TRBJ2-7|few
TGCAGTGCTAGAGCTATTTGGTCTTGGGGGGGGGAGCAGTACTTC
CSARAIWSWGGEQYF
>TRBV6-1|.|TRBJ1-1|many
TGTGCCAGCGGGAGGGGAGGTAACACTGAAGCTTTCTTT
CASGRGGNTEAFF
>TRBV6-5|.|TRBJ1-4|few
TGTGCCAGCAGCTTCACAGGGTCCGAACTGTTTTTT
CASSFTGSELFF
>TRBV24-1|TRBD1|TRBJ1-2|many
TGTGCCACCAGTGTTCACCCCAGGGGGAACTATGGCTACACCTTC
CATSVHPRGNYGYTF
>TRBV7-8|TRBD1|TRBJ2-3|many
TGTGCCAGCAGCTTAAACAGGGGACCGGCAGATACGCAGTATTTT
CASSLNRGPADTQYF
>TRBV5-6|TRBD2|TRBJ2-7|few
TGTGCCAGCAGCTTTGGGGAGGGGAACTACGAGCAGTACTTC
CASSFGEGNYEQYF
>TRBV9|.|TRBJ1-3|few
TGTGCCAGCAGAGGAACGAGCTCTGGAAACACCATATATTTT
CASRGTSSGNTIYF
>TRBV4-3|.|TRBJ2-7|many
TGCGCCAGCAGCCAAGATCTTCCCTTGAGGGACGAGCAGTACTTC
CASSQDLPLRDEQYF
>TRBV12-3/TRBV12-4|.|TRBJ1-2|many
TGTGCCAGCAGTTTCTTAGAGGGGAGAGGCGCCTTTTATGGTGGCTACACCTTC
CASSFLEGRGAFYGGYTF
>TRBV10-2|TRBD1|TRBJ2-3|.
TGCGCCAGCAGCCTGGGACAGTCCCGCACAGATACGCAGTATTTT
CASSLGQSRTDTQYF
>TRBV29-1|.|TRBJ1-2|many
TGCAGCGTTGACGGCAGGGCTAACTATGGCTACACCTTC
CSVDGRANYGYTF
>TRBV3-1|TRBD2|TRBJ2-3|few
TGTGCCAGCAGCCCCCTCGGGGCGGGGGGGCCGGCAGATACGCAGTATTTT
CASSPLGAGGPADTQYF